The count of the clone carrying this TCR beta chain is one. V was shortened by 2 bases and J by 4 bases, with 14 bases between the two germline ends. Germline values: CDR1 MDHEN, CDR2 SYDVKM. The CDR3 contains 15 residues. These data are taken from a study of blood T cell repertoires in COVID-19. Study context: Nucleic acid was either cDNA or gDNA, and it came from T cells, B-cell-depleted T cells, or PBMCs.

Authors' data handling: Estimation of nucleated cell counts was performed using reference gene primer amplification. Profiled with immunoSEQ multiplex PCR; TCRdb holds only in-frame clones, not every one. That table is the source of V, J and clone size, and D and trimming were worked out from the DNA. The repertoire has fewer than 200,000 clones, about 93% of them found once; the top ten carry approximately 0.48%. The chain employs TRBV28 and TRBJ1-2; D might be TRBD1 (5 bases). The specimen was peripheral blood. This receptor was identified in a man aged 50-60 years with acute or convalescent COVID-19. For the CDR3, the DNA is TGTGCCAGCAGTTTAAGTGGAGGGGAGGGCTATGGCTACACCTTC. It yields the protein CASSLSGGEGYGYTF.